A selection of T cell receptor beta chains follows, all from one sample in a study of OX40 agonist ivuxolimab in advanced cancers. Data came from immunoSEQ multiplex PCR; TCRdb stores just in-frame clones and leaves some out. The sample yields about 54,000 clones, around 89% seen once. The sample was CD4+ or CD8+ T cells sorted from blood, taken in a trial of the OX40 agonist ivuxolimab. The source is an adult with an advanced solid tumor such as melanoma, head and neck, liver or kidney cancer. CDR3s include the opening cysteine and the closing phenylalanine or tryptophan. Each record gives: V gene, clone size, D gene, J gene, CDR3 protein, CDR3 DNA. A D gene is named only where the DNA matches it firmly. Only part of the rows carry a size: once, few, many, or a class if the clone is expanded.

TRBV6-1	-	-	TRBJ2-7	CANGQFDEQYF	TGTGCCAACGGACAGTTCGACGAGCAGTACTTC
TRBV5-1	-	TRBD1	TRBJ1-5	CASSPQGAYNQPQHF	TGCGCCAGCAGCCCCCAGGGGGCATACAATCAGCCCCAGCATTTT
TRBV29-1	-	TRBD1	TRBJ2-7	CSVGDRGEQYF	TGCAGCGTTGGGGACAGGGGCGAGCAGTACTTC
TRBV5-1	-	TRBD2	TRBJ2-1	CASSLRVAGGLSNEQFF	TGCGCCAGCAGCTTGAGAGTAGCGGGGGGGCTTTCGAATGAGCAGTTCTTC
TRBV15	once	-	TRBJ2-3	CATSRDSAEGDTQYF	TGTGCCACCAGCAGAGATTCGGCAGAGGGGGATACGCAGTATTTT
TRBV5-1	-	TRBD2	TRBJ2-7	CASSLSGRSSYEQYF	TGCGCCAGCAGCTTGAGCGGGAGGAGCTCCTACGAGCAGTACTTC
TRBV6-5	-	TRBD2	TRBJ2-3	CASSYSGGRDTQYF	TGTGCCAGCAGTTACTCGGGAGGGAGAGATACGCAGTATTTT
TRBV5-1	-	-	TRBJ2-7	CASSLEGSYEQYF	TGCGCCAGCAGCTTGGAGGGATCCTACGAGCAGTACTTC
TRBV6-1	-	TRBD1	TRBJ2-4	CASSPSGQGYIQYF	TGTGCCAGCAGTCCCTCGGGACAGGGTTACATTCAGTACTTC
TRBV6-6	-	-	TRBJ2-2	CASSYREKDTGELFF	TGTGCCAGCAGTTACCGGGAGAAGGACACCGGGGAGCTGTTTTTT
TRBV18	once	-	TRBJ1-2	CASSPTENYGYTF	TGTGCCAGCTCACCGACAGAGAACTATGGCTACACCTTC
TRBV10-3	-	-	TRBJ2-7	CAISSGPYEQYF	TGTGCCATCAGCTCAGGACCCTACGAGCAGTACTTC
TRBV27	-	TRBD2	TRBJ2-1	CASSLKREGQVEQFF	TGTGCCAGCAGCCTAAAGCGGGAGGGCCAGGTTGAGCAGTTCTTC
TRBV2	-	-	TRBJ1-2	CASSEERNYGYTF	TGTGCCAGCAGTGAAGAGAGGAACTATGGCTACACCTTC
TRBV7-9	-	-	TRBJ1-1	CASSLTVGGLSTEAFF	TGTGCCAGCAGCTTAACCGTCGGAGGGCTTAGCACTGAAGCTTTCTTT
TRBV6-5	-	-	TRBJ1-5	CASSYSNRDYDPQHF	TGTGCCAGCAGTTACTCGAACAGGGACTATGATCCCCAGCATTTT
TRBV28	few	-	TRBJ1-5	CASTLGWGMSNQPQHF	TGTGCCAGCACCCTAGGGTGGGGAATGAGCAATCAGCCCCAGCATTTT
TRBV6-5	-	-	TRBJ1-3	CASSLDRRPSGNTIYF	TGTGCCAGCAGTTTGGACCGAAGACCCTCTGGAAACACCATATATTTT
TRBV28	-	-	TRBJ2-5	CASSRGDGREGGETQYF	TGTGCCAGCAGTAGGGGTGATGGCAGGGAAGGCGGGGAGACCCAGTACTTC
TRBV29-1	few	TRBD2	TRBJ2-7	CSVSRGAGGAYEQYF	TGCAGCGTGAGCCGTGGGGCGGGGGGGGCCTACGAGCAGTACTTC
TRBV19	once	TRBD1	TRBJ2-5	CASTLGTVVGETQYF	TGTGCCAGTACCCTCGGGACAGTGGTTGGGGAGACCCAGTACTTC
TRBV10-3	-	-	TRBJ1-2	CAISEGRTYGYTF	TGTGCCATCAGTGAGGGACGGACTTATGGCTACACCTTC
TRBV27	-	-	TRBJ1-5	CASSLSGVSQPQHF	TGTGCCAGCAGTTTATCCGGGGTAAGTCAGCCCCAGCATTTT
TRBV20-1	-	-	TRBJ2-7	CSASVNYEQYF	TGCAGTGCTAGTGTTAACTACGAGCAGTACTTC
TRBV7-9	-	TRBD2	TRBJ2-7	CASSPGGGGSYEQYF	TGTGCCAGCAGTCCCGGGGGCGGGGGGAGTTACGAGCAGTACTTC
TRBV28	-	-	TRBJ1-3	CASTNREAGNTIYF	TGTGCCAGCACTAACAGAGAGGCTGGAAACACCATATATTTT
TRBV15	-	-	TRBJ2-1	CATSRDQQGRQQFF	TGTGCCACCAGCAGAGACCAACAGGGACGACAGCAGTTCTTC
TRBV6-1	-	-	TRBJ1-1	CATQGTTEAFF	TGTGCCACCCAGGGGACCACTGAAGCTTTCTTT
TRBV5-1	-	-	TRBJ2-7	CASSSTGDEQYF	TGCGCCAGCAGCTCGACAGGAGACGAGCAGTACTTC
TRBV5-1	-	-	TRBJ1-3	CASSLFLGNTIYF	TGCGCCAGTAGCCTCTTCCTTGGAAACACCATATATTTT
TRBV14	-	-	TRBJ1-1	CASSQIGRGGSTEAFF	TGTGCCAGCAGCCAGATCGGGCGAGGGGGGAGCACTGAAGCTTTCTTT
TRBV7-9	-	TRBD2	TRBJ2-1	CACTSGSSDEQFF	TGTGCCTGCACTAGCGGGAGTTCCGATGAGCAGTTCTTC
TRBV18	-	-	TRBJ2-6	CASSPPGTLSGANVLTF	TGTGCCAGCTCACCCCCCGGGACACTCTCTGGGGCCAACGTCCTGACTTTC
TRBV4-1	-	-	TRBJ1-4	CASSQGGNQGLFF	TGCGCCAGCAGCCAGGGGGGTAACCAGGGACTGTTTTTT
TRBV19	-	TRBD1	TRBJ2-7	CARQTGQGGSEQYF	TGTGCCAGGCAAACGGGACAGGGTGGTTCCGAGCAGTACTTC
TRBV7-3	few	TRBD2	TRBJ2-1	CASSGLAGYNEQFF	TGTGCCAGCAGCGGACTAGCGGGTTACAATGAGCAGTTCTTC
TRBV5-4	-	-	TRBJ2-3	CASSLAGLTPGTQYF	TGTGCCAGCAGCTTGGCTGGACTCACTCCCGGTACGCAGTATTTT
TRBV6-6	medium-sized	TRBD1	TRBJ1-2	CASSFLTGDYGYTF	TGTGCCAGCAGTTTCCTGACAGGGGACTATGGCTACACCTTC
TRBV28	-	TRBD1	TRBJ1-5	CASSRPQGAWQPQHF	TGTGCCAGCAGTCGCCCCCAGGGGGCATGGCAGCCCCAGCATTTT
TRBV7-6	-	TRBD1	TRBJ2-1	CASSLAARGQAEQFF	TGTGCCAGCAGCTTAGCGGCCAGGGGGCAGGCTGAGCAGTTCTTC
TRBV28	-	-	TRBJ1-4	CASSSQWGEKLFF	TGTGCCAGCAGTTCGCAGTGGGGGGAAAAACTGTTTTTT
TRBV4-1	-	-	TRBJ1-5	CASSQVTGTGGQPQHF	TGCGCCAGCAGCCAAGTTACAGGGACTGGTGGACAGCCCCAGCATTTT
TRBV6-1	once	-	TRBJ1-5	CASSPLGKQPQHF	TGTGCCAGCAGCCCCCTGGGTAAACAGCCCCAGCATTTT
TRBV2	once	-	TRBJ2-2	CASRDYMNTGELFF	TGTGCCAGCAGGGACTACATGAACACCGGGGAGCTGTTTTTT
TRBV19	-	-	TRBJ2-1	CASSKVGPEQFF	TGTGCCAGTAGTAAGGTCGGGCCAGAGCAGTTCTTC
TRBV6-5	-	TRBD1	TRBJ2-7	CASSYHRGTNEQYF	TGTGCCAGCAGTTATCACAGGGGGACCAACGAGCAGTACTTC